These 18 T cell receptor beta chains share one sample of origin, sequenced in a study of T-cell reconstitution after alpha-beta-depleted transplantation in children. The authors prepared the TCRbeta library with unique molecular identifiers. From the PCR reads, TCRdb called clonotypes with MiXCR, one entry per CDR3 protein. The repertoire consists of hundreds of thousands of distinct CDR3 sequences, with approximately 15% occurring once and the leading ten covering approximately 1%. This specimen consisted of PBMCs from the stem cell graft donor, obtained from the stem cell graft. Receptors were obtained from a human donor who donated a stem cell graft to a child with acute myeloid leukemia.

This clonotype was detected ten times or more. The J gene is TRBJ1-4, the V gene TRBV6-5; possible D gene TRBD1, 6 bases. Germline values: CDR1 MNHEY, CDR2 SVGAGI. V lost 6 bases, J lost 8 bases, and 22 bases lay in between. The CDR3 is made up of 16 amino acids. CDR3 bases: TGTGCCAGCAGCCGGGTACCGAGGCAGGGGAGCGAAAAACTGTTTTTT. Residues: CASSRVPRQGSEKLFF.

This clonotype has a count of ten or more. The chain uses TRBV12-3 or TRBV12-4 and TRBJ1-2; D gene uncertain. V was pared by 2 bases and J by 6 bases, with 10 bases between. The length of the CDR3 is 13 residues. Written as DNA, the CDR3 is TGTGCCAGCAGTTTACTCGTAGGTCATGGCTACACCTTC. Protein: CASSLLVGHGYTF.

In DNA form, the CDR3 reads TGTGCCAGCAGCAACGGTACTATCAAACAAGAGACCCAGTACTTC. Its translation is CASSNGTIKQETQYF. This chain connects TRBV21-1 to TRBJ2-5; the tabulated D call, TRBD2, remains unverified against the DNA. TRBV21-1 is shown as a pseudogene. CDR3 size: 15 residues.

This clonotype was observed at least ten times. V gene TRBV29-1 combines with J gene TRBJ2-2; TRBD2 might be the D (5 bases). This CDR3 comprises 12 residues. The germline V and J ends were trimmed by 6 bases and 5 bases, with 10 bases remaining between them. Germline-derived CDR1 and CDR2 are SQVTM and ANQGSEA. The CDR3, as DNA: TGCAGCGTGGGAGTGGGAACCGGGGAGCTGTTTTTT. It translates to CSVGVGTGELFF.

The rearrangement links TRBV7-2 to TRBJ2-1; a weak D match, TRBD1 (7 bases). The CDR3 totals 13 residues. V was shortened by 5 bases and J by 10 bases, with 15 bases between the two germline ends. Germline values: CDR1 SGHTA, CDR2 FQGNSA. CDR3 nucleotides: TGTGCCAGCAGCGCCCGGGACAGCGGGGAGCAGTTCTTC. It encodes CASSARDSGEQFF.

This clonotype was detected many times. The rearrangement joins TRBV5-6 to TRBJ2-1, with 8 bases that match TRBD2. Trimming took 3 bases from V and 3 from J; bases not matched to a gene: 5. CDR1 is SGHDT and CDR2 is YYEEEE in the germline V gene. The CDR3 runs 15 residues. This chain's CDR3 is CASSSLAANYNEQFF. CDR3 in DNA: TGTGCCAGCAGCTCACTAGCGGCTAACTACAATGAGCAGTTCTTC.

The chain employs TRBV15 and TRBJ2-1; 10 nucleotides match TRBD2. Trimming took 9 bases from V and 3 from J; bases not matched to a gene: 11. Germline assignment: CDR1 LNHNV and CDR2 YYDKDF (reference sequence). The CDR3 is made up of 16 amino acids. The DNA for the CDR3 is TGTGCCACGAGACATGGGGTAGCGGGGGGCTACAATGAGCAGTTCTTC. Amino acid sequence: CATRHGVAGGYNEQFF.

The rearrangement joins TRBV3-1 to TRBJ2-7, with TRBD2 matching 7 bases. The trim removed 0 bases at V and 3 bases at J, leaving 2 bases unmatched. The CDR3 is 14 amino acids. The V gene's germline CDR1 is LGHDT and CDR2 YNNKEL (reference sequence). The CDR3 bases are TGTGCCAGCAGCCAAGATCCTAGCGGCTACGAGCAGTACGTC. It codes for CASSQDPSGYEQYV.

In its sample, this clonotype was seen many times. The chain links TRBV15 to TRBJ1-5; no clear D gene. The V end was cut by 6 bases, the J end by 4 bases, with 16 bases between. The CDR3 extends over 15 amino acids. Germline loops: CDR1 LNHNV, CDR2 YYDKDF (reference sequence). The chain's CDR3 is CATRAESSANQPQHF. The DNA of the CDR3 is TGTGCCACCAGGGCAGAAAGTAGTGCGAATCAGCCCCAGCATTTT.

The rearrangement joins TRBV10-3 to TRBJ1-2; D is possibly TRBD1 (5 bases). The CDR3 extends over 13 amino acids. Germline V lookup: CDR1 ENHRY, CDR2 SYGVKD. Trimming cost V 3 bases and J 7 bases, with 12 bases left between them. The CDR3: CAISEAGMGGYTF. CDR3 DNA: TGTGCCATCAGTGAAGCAGGGATGGGTGGCTACACCTTC.

This clonotype appeared many times. The J gene is TRBJ2-4, the V gene TRBV25-1; 8 positions match TRBD2. The CDR3 loop spans 17 amino acids. Losses at the gene ends were 5 bases for V and 3 bases for J; bases not matched to a gene: 12. Germline values: CDR1 MGHDK, CDR2 SYGVNS. The CDR3 reads CASSPGGAVPVKNIQYF. The CDR3 DNA reads TGTGCCAGCAGTCCGGGGGGGGCAGTTCCTGTCAAAAACATTCAGTACTTC.

This chain links TRBV6-2 or TRBV6-3 with TRBJ1-5; D is possibly TRBD1 (5 bases). The CDR3 is 15 amino acids. The germline CDR1 and CDR2 sequences are MNHEY and SVGEGT. With 5 bases removed from V and 1 base from J, the gap between germline ends came to 12 bases. CDR3 coding DNA: TGTGCCAGCAGTACCGGGACGGGGAGCAATCAGCCCCAGCATTTT. It codes for CASSTGTGSNQPQHF.

This clonotype has ten or more counts. The chain is built from TRBV20-1 and TRBJ2-3; the match to TRBD2 covers 11 bases. The CDR3 contains 15 residues. The ends lost 3 bases at V and 2 bases at J; junction bases unmatched: 4. Germline assignment: CDR1 DFQATT and CDR2 SNEGSKA (reference sequence). CDR3 region: CSARVLAGDTDTQYF. As DNA, the CDR3 is TGCAGTGCTAGGGTACTAGCGGGGGACACAGATACGCAGTATTTT.

This clonotype was seen many times. V and J are TRBV5-1 and TRBJ2-1; a possible D gene is TRBD2 (6 bases). V dropped 2 bases and J dropped 7 bases, with 19 bases sitting between them. The V gene's germline CDR1 is SGHRS and CDR2 YFSETQ. This CDR3 is built from 16 residues. The CDR3 sequence is CASSFTGTFLPNEQFF. CDR3 coding DNA: TGCGCCAGCAGCTTTACCGGGACTTTCCTTCCAAATGAGCAGTTCTTC.

This clonotype appeared many times. The chain links TRBV20-1 to TRBJ2-7; D gene unclear. The V gene's germline CDR1 is DFQATT and CDR2 SNEGSKA (reference sequence). The V end was cut by 3 bases, the J end by 3 bases, with 15 bases between. The CDR3 extends over 14 amino acids. The chain's CDR3 is CSASKGSPHYEQYV. CDR3 DNA: TGCAGTGCTAGCAAGGGATCCCCGCACTACGAGCAGTACGTC.

A note on this clonotype: This may be a read error, as it is one base from a much larger clone. The V call is TRBV5-6, the J call TRBJ1-2; D unclear. The CDR3 extends over 13 amino acids. Germline loops: CDR1 SGHDT, CDR2 YYEEEE. Deletions cut 4 bases from V and 7 bases from J, with 14 bases between. The CDR3 here is CASSDTTSSGYTF. The CDR3 region has the DNA TGTGCCAGCAGCGATACTACTAGCTCTGGCTACACCTTC.

DNA for the CDR3: TGCGCCAGCAGCTGGGACAGGGGAGATGAAAAACTGTTTTTT. This sequence encodes CASSWDRGDEKLFF. The chain is built from TRBV5-1 and TRBJ1-4, with 10 bases matching TRBD1. Germline CDR1 SGHRS, CDR2 YFSETQ. The CDR3 runs to 14 residues. With V trimmed by 3 bases and J by 6 bases, 2 bases remained unmatched.

The CDR3: CASSVAGPGDEQYV. The CDR3, as DNA: TGTGCCAGCAGCGTGGCCGGTCCAGGCGACGAGCAGTACGTC. This chain links TRBV9 with TRBJ2-7, with D unresolved. V lost 2 bases and J 5 bases, leaving 14 bases between the germline ends. The germline gives CDR1 SGDLS, CDR2 YYNGEE. The CDR3 contains 14 residues.